This T cell receptor (beta chain) was recovered during a study of blood T cells in healthy people across ages. Turning to this clonotype: Its antigen is still unknown. Germline and junction disagree at one end, which may indicate a read error.

Notes on the study in general: The recorded TCR beta diversity per million T cells decreased in a roughly linear manner with age. In long-lived donors, naive CD4+ cell counts and diversity exceeded those of aged donors.

The sample providers were healthy Caucasian people from Russia, aged about 6 to 100. Through a sample-barcoded 5' primer and a J-beta primer mix, a second PCR was run for roughly 6 to 12 cycles. A template-switch adaptor containing 12 random nucleotides labeled each cDNA molecule. Each CDR3 protein is one row after TCRdb ran MiXCR on the 5' RACE reads. Among about 720,000 distinct CDR3 sequences listed, 22% were seen once. This TCR derives from a man in his sixties or seventies in good health. Sequenced sample: blood.

The CDR3 DNA is TGCGCCAGCAGCTTGGGGGGGACCTACAATGAGCGGTTCTTC. Translated, it gives CASSLGGTYNERFF. The rearrangement joins TRBV5-1 to TRBJ2-1; D is possibly TRBD1 or TRBD2 (5 bases each). The CDR3 has 14 amino acids. Germline-derived CDR1 and CDR2 are SGHRS and YFSETQ. The whole variable domain, filled in from reference TRBV5-1 and TRBJ2-1, reads KAGVTQTPRYLIKTRGQQVTLSCSPISGHRSVSWYQQTPGQGLQFLFEYFSETQRNKGNFPGRFSGRQFSNSRSEMNVSTLELGDSALYLCASSLGGTYNERFFGPGTRLTVL.